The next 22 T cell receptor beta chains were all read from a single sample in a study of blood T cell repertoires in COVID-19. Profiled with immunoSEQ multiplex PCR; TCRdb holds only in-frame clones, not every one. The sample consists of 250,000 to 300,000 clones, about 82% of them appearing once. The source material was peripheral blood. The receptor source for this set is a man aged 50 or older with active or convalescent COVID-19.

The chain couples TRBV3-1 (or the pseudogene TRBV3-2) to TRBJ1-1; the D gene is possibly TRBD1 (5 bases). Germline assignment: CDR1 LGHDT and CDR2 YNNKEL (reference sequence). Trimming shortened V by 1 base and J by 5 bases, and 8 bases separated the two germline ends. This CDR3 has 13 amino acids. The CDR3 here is CASSQAGGTEAFF. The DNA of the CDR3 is TGTGCCAGCAGCCAAGCCGGGGGAACTGAAGCTTTCTTT.

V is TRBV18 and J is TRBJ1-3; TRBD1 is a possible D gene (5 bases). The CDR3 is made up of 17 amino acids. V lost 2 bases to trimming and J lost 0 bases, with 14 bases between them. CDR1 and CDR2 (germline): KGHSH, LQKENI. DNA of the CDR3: TGTGCCAGCTCACCATCGAGACAGTCCATCTCTGGAAACACCATATATTTT. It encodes CASSPSRQSISGNTIYF.

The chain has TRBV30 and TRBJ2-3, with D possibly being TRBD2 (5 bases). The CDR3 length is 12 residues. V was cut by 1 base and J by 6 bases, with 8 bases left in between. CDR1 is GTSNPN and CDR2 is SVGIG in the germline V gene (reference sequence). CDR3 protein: CAWSDTGDTQYF. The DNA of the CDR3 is TGTGCCTGGAGTGATACGGGGGATACGCAGTATTTT.

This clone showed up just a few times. The CDR3 DNA reads as TGTGCCAGCAGACCTGGTGGGGGAGGGAGCTCCTACAATGAGCAGTTCTTC. Amino acid sequence: CASRPGGGGSSYNEQFF. V usage is TRBV11-2 and J usage is TRBJ2-1, with 7 bases matching TRBD2. V shed 6 bases and J 0 bases; nucleotides not matched to a gene: 11. There are 17 residues in the CDR3. CDR1 and CDR2 from the germline V gene are SGHAT and FQNNGV.

CDR3 DNA: TGTGCCAGCAGCACCTCACAGGGGGCAGGTGAAAAACTGTTTTTT. Translation gives CASSTSQGAGEKLFF. This sequence joins TRBV7-2 and TRBJ1-4; 9 bases map to TRBD1. The germline V gene encodes CDR1 SGHTA and CDR2 FQGNSA. The CDR3 is 15 amino acids. V dropped 5 bases and J dropped 7; count of bases not matched to a gene: 8. The full variable domain, completed using reference TRBV7-2 and TRBJ1-4, is GAGVSQSPSNKVTEKGKDVELRCDPISGHTALYWYRQSLGQGLEFLIYFQGNSAPDKSGLPSDRFSAERTGGSVSTLTIQRTQQEDSAVYLCASSTSQGAGEKLFFGSGTQLSVL.

CDR3 coding DNA: TGTGCCAGCAGCTTAGATCCCTTGAGGACAGGGCGGCCCTATAGCTCCTACAATGAGCAGTTCTTC. Residues: CASSLDPLRTGRPYSSYNEQFF. This chain connects TRBV7-7 to TRBJ2-1, with 8 bases identical to TRBD1. This CDR3 has 22 residues. J lost 0 bases, V lost 1 base, and 20 bases had no gene match. Looked up from germline, CDR1 is SSHAT and CDR2 is FNYEAQ (reference sequence).

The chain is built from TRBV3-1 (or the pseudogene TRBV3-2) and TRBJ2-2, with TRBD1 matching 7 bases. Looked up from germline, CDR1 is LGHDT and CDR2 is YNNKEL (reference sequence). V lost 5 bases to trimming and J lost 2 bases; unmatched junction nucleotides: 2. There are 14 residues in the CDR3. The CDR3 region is CASSYRGNTGELFF. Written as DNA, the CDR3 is TGTGCCAGCAGCTACAGGGGAAACACCGGGGAGCTGTTTTTT.

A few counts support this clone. The CDR3 DNA reads TGCGCCAGCAGCGCCCAGGGTAGTGGGAACACTGAAGCTTTCTTT. Translation gives CASSAQGSGNTEAFF. This chain links TRBV5-1 with TRBJ1-1, with D possibly TRBD1 on 5 matching bases. Germline V CDR1 and CDR2: SGHRS, YFSETQ. The CDR3 is 15 residues long. The ends were cut back, 4 bases at V and 1 base at J, with 14 bases in the middle.

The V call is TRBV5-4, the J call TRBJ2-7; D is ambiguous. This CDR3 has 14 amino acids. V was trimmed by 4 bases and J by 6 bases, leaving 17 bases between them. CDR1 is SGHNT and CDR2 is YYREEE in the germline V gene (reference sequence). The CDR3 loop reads CASSQPGSLGEQYF. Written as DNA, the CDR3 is TGTGCCAGCAGCCAACCGGGTAGCTTGGGCGAGCAGTACTTC.

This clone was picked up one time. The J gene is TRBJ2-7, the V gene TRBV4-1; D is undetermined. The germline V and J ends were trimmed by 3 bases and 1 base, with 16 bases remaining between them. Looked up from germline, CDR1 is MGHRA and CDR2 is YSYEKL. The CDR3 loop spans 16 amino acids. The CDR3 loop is CASSQNMRGPSYEQYF. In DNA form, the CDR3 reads TGCGCCAGCAGCCAGAATATGCGAGGCCCATCCTACGAGCAGTACTTC.

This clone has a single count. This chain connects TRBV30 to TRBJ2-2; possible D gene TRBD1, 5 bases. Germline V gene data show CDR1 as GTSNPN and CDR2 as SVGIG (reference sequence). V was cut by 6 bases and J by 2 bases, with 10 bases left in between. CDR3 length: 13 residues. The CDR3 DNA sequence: TGTGCCTGCAGCAGGGAAAACACCGGGGAGCTGTTTTTT. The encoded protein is CACSRENTGELFF.

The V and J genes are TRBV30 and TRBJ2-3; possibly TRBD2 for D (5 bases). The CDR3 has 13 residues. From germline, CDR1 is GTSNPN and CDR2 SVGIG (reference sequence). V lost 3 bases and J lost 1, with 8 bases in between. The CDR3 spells CAWRWRGTDTQYF. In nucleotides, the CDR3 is TGTGCCTGGAGGTGGCGGGGCACAGATACGCAGTATTTT. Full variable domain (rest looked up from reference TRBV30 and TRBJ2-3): SQTIHQWPATLVQPVGSPLSLECTVEGTSNPNLYWYRQAAGRGLQLLFYSVGIGQISSEVPQNLSASRPQDRQFILSSKKLLLSDSGFYLCAWRWRGTDTQYFGPGTRLTVL.

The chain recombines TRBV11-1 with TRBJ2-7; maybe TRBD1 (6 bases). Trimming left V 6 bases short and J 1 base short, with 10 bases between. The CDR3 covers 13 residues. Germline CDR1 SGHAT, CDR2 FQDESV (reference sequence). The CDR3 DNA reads TGTGCCAGCAGTATAGGGGGATCCTACGAGCAGTACTTC. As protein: CASSIGGSYEQYF.

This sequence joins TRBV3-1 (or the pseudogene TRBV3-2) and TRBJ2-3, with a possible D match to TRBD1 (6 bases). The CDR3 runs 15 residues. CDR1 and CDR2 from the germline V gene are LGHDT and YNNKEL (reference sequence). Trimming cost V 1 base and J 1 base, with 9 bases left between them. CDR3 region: CASSQVNRGTDTQYF. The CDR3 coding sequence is TGTGCCAGCAGCCAAGTTAACAGGGGCACAGATACGCAGTATTTT.

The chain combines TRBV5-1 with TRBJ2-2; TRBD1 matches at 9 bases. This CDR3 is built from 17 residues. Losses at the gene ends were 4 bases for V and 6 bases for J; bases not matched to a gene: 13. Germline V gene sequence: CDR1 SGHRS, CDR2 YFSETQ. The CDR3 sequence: CASSARPGQGGSGELFF. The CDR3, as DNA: TGCGCCAGCAGCGCTCGACCGGGACAGGGTGGTTCCGGGGAGCTGTTTTTT.

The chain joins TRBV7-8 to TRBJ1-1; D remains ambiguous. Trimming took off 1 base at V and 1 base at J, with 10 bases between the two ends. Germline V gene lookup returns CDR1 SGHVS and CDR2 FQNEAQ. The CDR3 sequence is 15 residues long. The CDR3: CASSLGPHPNTEAFF. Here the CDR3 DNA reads TGTGCCAGCAGCTTAGGTCCCCATCCGAACACTGAAGCTTTCTTT.

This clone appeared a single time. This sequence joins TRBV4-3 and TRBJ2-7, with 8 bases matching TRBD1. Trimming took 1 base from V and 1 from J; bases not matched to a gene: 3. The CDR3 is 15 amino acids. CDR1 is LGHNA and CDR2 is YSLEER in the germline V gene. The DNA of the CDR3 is TGCGCCAGCAGCCAAGGGACAGGGCATTCCTACGAGCAGTACTTC. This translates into CASSQGTGHSYEQYF.

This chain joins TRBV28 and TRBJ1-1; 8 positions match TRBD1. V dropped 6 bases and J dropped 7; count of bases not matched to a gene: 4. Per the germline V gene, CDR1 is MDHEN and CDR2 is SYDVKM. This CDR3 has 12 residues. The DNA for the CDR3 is TGTGCCAGCAGAGGACAGGGTTATGAAGCTTTCTTT. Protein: CASRGQGYEAFF.

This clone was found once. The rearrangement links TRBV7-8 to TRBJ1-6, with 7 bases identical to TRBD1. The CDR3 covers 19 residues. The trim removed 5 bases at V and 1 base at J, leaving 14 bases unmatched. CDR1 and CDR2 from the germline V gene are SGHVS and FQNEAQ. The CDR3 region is CASSHPRTGGRSYNSPLHF. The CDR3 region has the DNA TGTGCCAGCAGCCACCCACGGACAGGAGGGAGGTCCTATAATTCACCCCTCCACTTT.

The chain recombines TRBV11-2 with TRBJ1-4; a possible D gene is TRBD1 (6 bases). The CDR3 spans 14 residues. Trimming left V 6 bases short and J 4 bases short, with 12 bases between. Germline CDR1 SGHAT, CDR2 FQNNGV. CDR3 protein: CASSSRGINEKLFF. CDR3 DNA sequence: TGTGCCAGCAGTTCAAGGGGGATTAATGAAAAACTGTTTTTT. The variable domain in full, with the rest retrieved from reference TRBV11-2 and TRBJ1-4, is EAGVAQSPRYKIIEKRQSVAFWCNPISGHATLYWYQQILGQGPKLLIQFQNNGVVDDSQLPKDRFSAERLKGVDSTLKIQPAKLEDSAVYLCASSSRGINEKLFFGSGTQLSVL.

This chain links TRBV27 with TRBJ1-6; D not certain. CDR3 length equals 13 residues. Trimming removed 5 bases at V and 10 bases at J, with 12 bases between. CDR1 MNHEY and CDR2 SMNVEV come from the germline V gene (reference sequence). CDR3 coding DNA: TGTGCCAGCAGTCCGGACTGGTACTCACCCCTCCACTTT. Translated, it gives CASSPDWYSPLHF.

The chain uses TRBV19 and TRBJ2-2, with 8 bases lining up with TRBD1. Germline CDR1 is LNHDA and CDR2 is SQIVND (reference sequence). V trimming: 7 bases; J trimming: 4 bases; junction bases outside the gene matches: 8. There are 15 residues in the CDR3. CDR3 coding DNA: TGTGCCAGTACCCCGCCCGGACAGGGCACCGGGGAGCTGTTTTTT. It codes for CASTPPGQGTGELFF.